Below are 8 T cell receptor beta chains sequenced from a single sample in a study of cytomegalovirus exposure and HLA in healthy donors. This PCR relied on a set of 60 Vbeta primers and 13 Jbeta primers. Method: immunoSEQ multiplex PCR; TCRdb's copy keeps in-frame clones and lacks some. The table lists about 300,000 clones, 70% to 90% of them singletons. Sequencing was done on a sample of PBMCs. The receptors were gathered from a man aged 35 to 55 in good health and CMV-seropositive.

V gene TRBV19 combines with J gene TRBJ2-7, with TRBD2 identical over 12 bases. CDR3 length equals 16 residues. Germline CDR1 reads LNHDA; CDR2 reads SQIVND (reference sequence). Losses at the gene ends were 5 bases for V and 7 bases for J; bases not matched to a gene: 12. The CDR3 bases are TGTGCCAGTAGTGCCCTAGCGGGAGGGCCATTTAGTGAGCAGTACTTC. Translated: CASSALAGGPFSEQYF.

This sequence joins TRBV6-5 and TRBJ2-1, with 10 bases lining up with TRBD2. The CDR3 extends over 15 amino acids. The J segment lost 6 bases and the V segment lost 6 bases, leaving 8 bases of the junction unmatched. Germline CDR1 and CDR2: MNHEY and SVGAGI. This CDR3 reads CASSHQREGGNEQFF. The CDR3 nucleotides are TGTGCCAGCAGCCACCAGCGGGAGGGCGGCAATGAGCAGTTCTTC.

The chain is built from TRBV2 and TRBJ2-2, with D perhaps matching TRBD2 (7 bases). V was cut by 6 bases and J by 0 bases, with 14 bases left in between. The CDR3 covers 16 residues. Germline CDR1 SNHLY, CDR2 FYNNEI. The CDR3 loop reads CASRASGGPNTGELFF. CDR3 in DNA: TGTGCCAGCAGAGCCTCCGGGGGGCCGAACACCGGGGAGCTGTTTTTT.

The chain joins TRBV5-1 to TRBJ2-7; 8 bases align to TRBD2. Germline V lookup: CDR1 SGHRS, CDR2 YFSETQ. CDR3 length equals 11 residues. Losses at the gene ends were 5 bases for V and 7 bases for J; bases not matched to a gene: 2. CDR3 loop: CASSRGGEQYF. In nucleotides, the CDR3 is TGCGCCAGCAGTCGCGGGGGGGAGCAGTACTTC.

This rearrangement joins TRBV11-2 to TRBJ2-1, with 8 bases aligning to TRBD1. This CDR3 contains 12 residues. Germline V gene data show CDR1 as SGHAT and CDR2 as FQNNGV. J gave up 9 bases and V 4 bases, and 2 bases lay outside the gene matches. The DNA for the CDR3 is TGTGCCAGCAGCTCAACAGGGGGTGAGCAGTTCTTC. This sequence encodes CASSSTGGEQFF.

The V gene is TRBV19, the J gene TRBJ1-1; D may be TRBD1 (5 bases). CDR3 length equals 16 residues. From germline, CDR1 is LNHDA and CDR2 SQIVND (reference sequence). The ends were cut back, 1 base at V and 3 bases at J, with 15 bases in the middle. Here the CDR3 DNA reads TGTGCCAGTAGTATAGGGCTGGGACTAAGGGACACTGAAGCTTTCTTT. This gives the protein CASSIGLGLRDTEAFF.

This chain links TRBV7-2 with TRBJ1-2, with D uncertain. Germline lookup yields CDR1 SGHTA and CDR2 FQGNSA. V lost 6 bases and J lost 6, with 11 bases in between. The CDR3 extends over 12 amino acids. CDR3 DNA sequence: TGTGCCAGCAGGCCTAAAGGAGATGGCTACACCTTC. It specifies CASRPKGDGYTF.

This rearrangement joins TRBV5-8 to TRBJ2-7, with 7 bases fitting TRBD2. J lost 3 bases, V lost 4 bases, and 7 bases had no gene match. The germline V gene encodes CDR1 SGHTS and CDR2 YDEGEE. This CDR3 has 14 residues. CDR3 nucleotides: TGTGCCAGCAGCCGCTCCGGGACTAACTACGAGCAGTACTTC. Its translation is CASSRSGTNYEQYF. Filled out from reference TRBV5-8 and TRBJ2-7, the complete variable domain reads EAGVTQSPTHLIKTRGQQATLRCSPISGHTSVYWYQQALGLGLQFLLWYDEGEERNRGNFPPRFSGRQFPNYSSELNVNALELEDSALYLCASSRSGTNYEQYFGPGTRLTVT.